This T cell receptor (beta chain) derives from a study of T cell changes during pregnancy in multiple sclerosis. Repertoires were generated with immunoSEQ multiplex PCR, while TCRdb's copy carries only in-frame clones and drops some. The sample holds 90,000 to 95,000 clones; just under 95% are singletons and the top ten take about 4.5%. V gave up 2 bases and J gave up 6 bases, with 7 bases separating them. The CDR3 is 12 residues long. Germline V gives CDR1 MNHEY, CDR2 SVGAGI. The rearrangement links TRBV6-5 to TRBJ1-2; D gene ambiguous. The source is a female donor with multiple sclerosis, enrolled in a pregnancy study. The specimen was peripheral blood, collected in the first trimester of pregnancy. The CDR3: CASSYPGDGYTF. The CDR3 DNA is TGTGCCAGCAGTTACCCGGGTGATGGCTACACCTTC.